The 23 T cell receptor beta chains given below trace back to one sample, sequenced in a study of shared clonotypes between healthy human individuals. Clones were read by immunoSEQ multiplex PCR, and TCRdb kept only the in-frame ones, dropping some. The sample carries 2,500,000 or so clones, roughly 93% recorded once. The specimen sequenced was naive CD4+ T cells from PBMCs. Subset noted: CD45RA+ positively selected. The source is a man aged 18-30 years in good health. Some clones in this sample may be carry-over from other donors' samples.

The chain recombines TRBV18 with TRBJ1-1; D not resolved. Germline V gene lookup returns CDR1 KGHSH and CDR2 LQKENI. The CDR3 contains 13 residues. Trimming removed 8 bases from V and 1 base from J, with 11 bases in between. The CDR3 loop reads CASTRQENTEAFF. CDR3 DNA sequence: TGTGCCAGCACACGACAAGAGAACACTGAAGCTTTCTTT.

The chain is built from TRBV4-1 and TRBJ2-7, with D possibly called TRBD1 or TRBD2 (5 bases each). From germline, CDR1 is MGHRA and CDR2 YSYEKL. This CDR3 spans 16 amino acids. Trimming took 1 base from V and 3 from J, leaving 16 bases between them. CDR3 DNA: TGCGCCAGCAGCCAAGGGTCTGGGGGACGGCTCTACGAGCAGTACTTC. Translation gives CASSQGSGGRLYEQYF.

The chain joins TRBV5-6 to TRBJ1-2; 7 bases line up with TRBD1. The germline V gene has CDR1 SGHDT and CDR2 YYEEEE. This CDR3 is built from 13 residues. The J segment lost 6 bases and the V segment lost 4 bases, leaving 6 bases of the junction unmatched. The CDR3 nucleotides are TGTGCCAGCAGCCGAAGACAGGGTCATGGCTACACCTTC. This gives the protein CASSRRQGHGYTF.

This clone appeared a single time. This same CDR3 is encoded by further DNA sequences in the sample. CDR3 sequence reads: CASSVQGSDTQYF. DNA of the CDR3: TGTGCCAGCAGCGTGCAGGGCTCAGATACGCAGTATTTT. The V and J genes are TRBV9 and TRBJ2-3; D is perhaps TRBD1 (5 bases). The CDR3 runs to 13 residues. Germline values: CDR1 SGDLS, CDR2 YYNGEE. Deletions cut 2 bases from V and 4 bases from J, with 8 bases between.

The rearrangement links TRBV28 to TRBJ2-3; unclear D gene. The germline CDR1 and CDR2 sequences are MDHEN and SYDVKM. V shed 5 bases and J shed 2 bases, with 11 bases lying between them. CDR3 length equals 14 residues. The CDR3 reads CASSLNQNTDTQYF. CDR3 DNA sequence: TGTGCCAGCAGTCTAAACCAAAACACAGATACGCAGTATTTT. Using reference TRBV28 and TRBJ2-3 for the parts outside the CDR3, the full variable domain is DVKVTQSSRYLVKRTGEKVFLECVQDMDHENMFWYRQDPGLGLRLIYFSYDVKMKEKGDIPEGYSVSREKKERFSLILESASTNQTSMYLCASSLNQNTDTQYFGPGTRLTVL.

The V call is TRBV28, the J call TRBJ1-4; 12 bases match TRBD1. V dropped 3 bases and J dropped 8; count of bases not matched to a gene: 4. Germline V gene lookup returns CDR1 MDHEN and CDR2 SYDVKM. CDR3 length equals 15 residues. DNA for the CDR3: TGTGCCAGCAGTTTGTGGGACAGGGGGCTGGAAAAACTGTTTTTT. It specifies CASSLWDRGLEKLFF.

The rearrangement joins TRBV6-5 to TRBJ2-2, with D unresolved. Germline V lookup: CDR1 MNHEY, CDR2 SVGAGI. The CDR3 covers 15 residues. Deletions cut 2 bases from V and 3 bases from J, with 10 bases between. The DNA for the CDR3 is TGTGCCAGCAGTTACCGGCAGGAGTACACCGGGGAGCTGTTTTTT. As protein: CASSYRQEYTGELFF.

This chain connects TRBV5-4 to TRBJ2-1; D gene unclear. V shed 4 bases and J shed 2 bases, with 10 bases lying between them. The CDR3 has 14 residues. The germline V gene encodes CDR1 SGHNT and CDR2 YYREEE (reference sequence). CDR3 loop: CASSRADTYNEQFF. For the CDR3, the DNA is TGTGCCAGCAGCCGTGCGGATACCTACAATGAGCAGTTCTTC.

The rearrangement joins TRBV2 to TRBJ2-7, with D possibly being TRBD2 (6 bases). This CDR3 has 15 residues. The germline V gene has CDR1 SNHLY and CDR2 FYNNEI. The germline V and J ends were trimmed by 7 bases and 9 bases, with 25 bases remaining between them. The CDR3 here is CASTLGGSADIGQYF. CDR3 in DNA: TGTGCCAGCACCCTCGGGGGTAGCGCCGACATCGGGCAGTACTTC.

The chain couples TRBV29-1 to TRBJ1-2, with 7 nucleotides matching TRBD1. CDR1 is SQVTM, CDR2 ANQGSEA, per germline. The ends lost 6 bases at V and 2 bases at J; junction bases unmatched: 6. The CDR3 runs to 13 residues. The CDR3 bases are TGCAGCGTGTCGGGACAGATAAACTATGGCTACACCTTC. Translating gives CSVSGQINYGYTF.

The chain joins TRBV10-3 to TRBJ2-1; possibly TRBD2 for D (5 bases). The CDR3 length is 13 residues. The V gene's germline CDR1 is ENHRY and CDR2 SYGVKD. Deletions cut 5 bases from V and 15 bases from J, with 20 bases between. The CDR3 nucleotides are TGTGCCATCAGTAATAACGACCCGAGCGAGGGGTTCTTC. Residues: CAISNNDPSEGFF.

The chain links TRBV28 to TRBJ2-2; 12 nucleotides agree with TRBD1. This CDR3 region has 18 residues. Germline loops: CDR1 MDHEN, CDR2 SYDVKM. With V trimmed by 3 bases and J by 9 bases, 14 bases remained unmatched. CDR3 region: CASSFLSGGQGAERELFF. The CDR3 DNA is TGTGCCAGCAGTTTTTTGTCAGGGGGACAGGGGGCCGAACGGGAGCTGTTTTTT. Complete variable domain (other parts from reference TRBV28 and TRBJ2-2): DVKVTQSSRYLVKRTGEKVFLECVQDMDHENMFWYRQDPGLGLRLIYFSYDVKMKEKGDIPEGYSVSREKKERFSLILESASTNQTSMYLCASSFLSGGQGAERELFFGEGSRLTVL.

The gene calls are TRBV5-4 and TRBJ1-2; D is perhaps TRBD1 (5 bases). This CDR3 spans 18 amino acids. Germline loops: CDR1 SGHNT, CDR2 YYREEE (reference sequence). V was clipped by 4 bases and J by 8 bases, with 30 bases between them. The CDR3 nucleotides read TGTGCCAGCAGCCTAGTCCCGAAAGGACACCCAAATCGTTGGGGCTACACCTTC. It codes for CASSLVPKGHPNRWGYTF.

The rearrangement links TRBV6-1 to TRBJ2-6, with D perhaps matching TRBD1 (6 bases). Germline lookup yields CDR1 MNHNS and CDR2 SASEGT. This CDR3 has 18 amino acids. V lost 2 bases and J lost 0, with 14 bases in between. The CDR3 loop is CASSEPGHWNSGANVLTF. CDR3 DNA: TGTGCCAGCAGTGAACCGGGACACTGGAACTCTGGGGCCAACGTCCTGACTTTC.

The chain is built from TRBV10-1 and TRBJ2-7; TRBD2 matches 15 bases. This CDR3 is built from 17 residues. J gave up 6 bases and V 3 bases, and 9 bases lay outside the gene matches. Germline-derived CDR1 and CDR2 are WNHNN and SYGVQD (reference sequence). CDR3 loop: CASSDHPGLAGGGEQYF. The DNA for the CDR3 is TGCGCCAGCAGTGACCACCCGGGACTAGCGGGAGGTGGCGAGCAGTACTTC.

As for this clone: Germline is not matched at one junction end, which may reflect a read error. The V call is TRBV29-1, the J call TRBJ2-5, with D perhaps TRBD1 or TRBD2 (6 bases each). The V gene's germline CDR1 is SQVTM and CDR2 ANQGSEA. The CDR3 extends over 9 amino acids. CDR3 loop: CSAGEGGDF. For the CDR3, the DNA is TGCAGCGCGGGTGAGGGGGGCGACTTC.

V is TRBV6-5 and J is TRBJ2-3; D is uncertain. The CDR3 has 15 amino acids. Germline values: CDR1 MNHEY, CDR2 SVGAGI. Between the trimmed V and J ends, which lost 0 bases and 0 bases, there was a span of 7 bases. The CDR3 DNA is TGTGCCAGCAGTTACTCTTCACCGAGCACAGATACGCAGTATTTT. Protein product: CASSYSSPSTDTQYF.

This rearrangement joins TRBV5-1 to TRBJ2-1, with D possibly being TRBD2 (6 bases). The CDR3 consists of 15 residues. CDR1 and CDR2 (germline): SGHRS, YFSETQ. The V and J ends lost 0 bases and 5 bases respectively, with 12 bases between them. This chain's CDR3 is CASSLAASVNNEQFF. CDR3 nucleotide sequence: TGCGCCAGCAGCTTGGCGGCTAGCGTTAACAATGAGCAGTTCTTC.

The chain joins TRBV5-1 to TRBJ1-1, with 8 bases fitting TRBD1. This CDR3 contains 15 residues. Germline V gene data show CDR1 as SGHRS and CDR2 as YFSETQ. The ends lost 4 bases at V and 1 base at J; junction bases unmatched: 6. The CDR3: CASSPKGQENTEAFF. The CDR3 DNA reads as TGCGCCAGCAGCCCCAAGGGACAGGAGAACACTGAAGCTTTCTTT. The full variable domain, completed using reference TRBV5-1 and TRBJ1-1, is KAGVTQTPRYLIKTRGQQVTLSCSPISGHRSVSWYQQTPGQGLQFLFEYFSETQRNKGNFPGRFSGRQFSNSRSEMNVSTLELGDSALYLCASSPKGQENTEAFFGQGTRLTVV.

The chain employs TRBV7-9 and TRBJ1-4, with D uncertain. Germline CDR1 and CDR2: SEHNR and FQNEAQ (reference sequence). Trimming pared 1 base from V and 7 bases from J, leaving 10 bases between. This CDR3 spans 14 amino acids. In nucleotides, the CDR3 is TGTGCCAGCAGCTTAGACCTGTTAGGTGAAAAACTGTTTTTT. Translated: CASSLDLLGEKLFF.

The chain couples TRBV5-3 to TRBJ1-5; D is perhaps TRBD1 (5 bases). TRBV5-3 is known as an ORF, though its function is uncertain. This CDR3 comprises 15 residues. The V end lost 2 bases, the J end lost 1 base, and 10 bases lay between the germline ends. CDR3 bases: TGTGCCAGAAGCTTCACCAGGGTGAGCAATCAGCCCCAGCATTTT. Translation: CARSFTRVSNQPQHF.

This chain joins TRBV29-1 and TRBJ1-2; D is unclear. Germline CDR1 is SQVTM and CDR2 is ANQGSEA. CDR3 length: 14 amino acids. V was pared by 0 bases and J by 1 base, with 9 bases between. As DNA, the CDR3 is TGCAGCGTTGAAGATCGCGGGGTTAACTATGGCTACACCTTC. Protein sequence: CSVEDRGVNYGYTF.

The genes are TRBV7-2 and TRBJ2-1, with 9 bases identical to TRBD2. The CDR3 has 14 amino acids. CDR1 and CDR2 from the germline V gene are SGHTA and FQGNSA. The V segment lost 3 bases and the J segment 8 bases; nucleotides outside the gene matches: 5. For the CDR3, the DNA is TGTGCCAGCAGCTTCGGCGGGAGGGCCTATGAGCAGTTCTTC. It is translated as CASSFGGRAYEQFF.